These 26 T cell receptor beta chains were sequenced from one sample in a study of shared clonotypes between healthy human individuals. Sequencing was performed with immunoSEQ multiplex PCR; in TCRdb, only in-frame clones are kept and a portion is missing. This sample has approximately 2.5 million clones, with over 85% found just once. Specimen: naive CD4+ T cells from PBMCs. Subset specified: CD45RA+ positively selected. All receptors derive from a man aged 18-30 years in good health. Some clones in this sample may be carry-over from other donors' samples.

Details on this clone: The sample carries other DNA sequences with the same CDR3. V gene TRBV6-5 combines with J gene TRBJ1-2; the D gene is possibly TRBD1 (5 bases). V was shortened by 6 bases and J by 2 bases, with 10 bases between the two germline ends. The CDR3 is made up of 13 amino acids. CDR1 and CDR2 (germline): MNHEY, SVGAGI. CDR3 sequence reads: CASRAGLNYGYTF. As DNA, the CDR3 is TGTGCCAGCAGGGCAGGGCTAAACTATGGCTACACCTTC.

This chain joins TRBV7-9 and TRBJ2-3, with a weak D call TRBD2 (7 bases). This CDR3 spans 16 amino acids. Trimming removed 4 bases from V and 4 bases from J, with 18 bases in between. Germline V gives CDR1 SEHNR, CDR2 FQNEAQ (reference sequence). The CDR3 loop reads CASSSRGEGPSDTQYF. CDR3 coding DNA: TGTGCCAGCAGCTCGAGGGGGGAGGGCCCCTCAGATACGCAGTATTTT. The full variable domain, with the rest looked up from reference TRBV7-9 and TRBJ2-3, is DTGVSQNPRHKITKRGQNVTFRCDPISEHNRLYWYRQTLGQGPEFLTYFQNEAQLEKSRLLSDRFSAERPKGSFSTLEIQRTEQGDSAMYLCASSSRGEGPSDTQYFGPGTRLTVL.

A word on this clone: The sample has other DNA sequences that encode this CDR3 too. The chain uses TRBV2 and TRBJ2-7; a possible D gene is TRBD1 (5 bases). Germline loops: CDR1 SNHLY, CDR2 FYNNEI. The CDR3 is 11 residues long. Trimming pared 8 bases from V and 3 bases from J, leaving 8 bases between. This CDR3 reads CASGQGYEQYF. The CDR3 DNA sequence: TGTGCCAGCGGTCAGGGCTACGAGCAGTACTTC.

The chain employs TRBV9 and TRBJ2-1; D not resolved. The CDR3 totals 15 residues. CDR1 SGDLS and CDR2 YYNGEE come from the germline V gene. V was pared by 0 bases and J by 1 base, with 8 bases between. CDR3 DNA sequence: TGTGCCAGCAGCGTAGCGCCCGATTCCTACAATGAGCAGTTCTTC. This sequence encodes CASSVAPDSYNEQFF.

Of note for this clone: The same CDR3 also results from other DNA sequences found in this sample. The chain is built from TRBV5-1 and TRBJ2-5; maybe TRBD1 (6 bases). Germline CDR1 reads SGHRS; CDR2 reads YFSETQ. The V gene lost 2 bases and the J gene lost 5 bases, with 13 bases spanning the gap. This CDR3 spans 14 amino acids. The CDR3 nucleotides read TGCGCCAGCAGCTTACAGGGTATGCGGGAGACCCAGTACTTC. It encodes CASSLQGMRETQYF.

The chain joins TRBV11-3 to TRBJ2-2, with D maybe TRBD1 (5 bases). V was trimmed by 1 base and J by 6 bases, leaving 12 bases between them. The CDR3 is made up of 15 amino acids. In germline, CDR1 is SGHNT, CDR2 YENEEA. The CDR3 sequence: CASSLGAGMPGELFF. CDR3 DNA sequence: TGTGCCAGCAGCTTAGGGGCAGGGATGCCCGGGGAGCTGTTTTTT. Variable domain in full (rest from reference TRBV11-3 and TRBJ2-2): EAGVVQSPRYKIIEKKQPVAFWCNPISGHNTLYWYLQNLGQGPELLIRYENEEAVDDSQLPKDRFSAERLKGVDSTLKIQPAELGDSAVYLCASSLGAGMPGELFFGEGSRLTVL.

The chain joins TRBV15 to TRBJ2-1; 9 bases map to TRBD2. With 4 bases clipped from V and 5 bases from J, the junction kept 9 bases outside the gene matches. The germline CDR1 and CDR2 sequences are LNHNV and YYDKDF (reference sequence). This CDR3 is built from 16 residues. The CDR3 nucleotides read TGTGCCACCAGCAAGACGAGACTAGCGGAGGACAATGAGCAGTTCTTC. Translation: CATSKTRLAEDNEQFF.

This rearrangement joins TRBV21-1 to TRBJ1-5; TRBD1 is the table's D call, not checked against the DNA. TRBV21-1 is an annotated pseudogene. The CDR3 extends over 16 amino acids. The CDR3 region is CASSTKNKGYHQPQHF. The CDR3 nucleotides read TGTGCCAGCAGCACAAAGAACAAGGGGTATCATCAGCCCCAGCATTTT.

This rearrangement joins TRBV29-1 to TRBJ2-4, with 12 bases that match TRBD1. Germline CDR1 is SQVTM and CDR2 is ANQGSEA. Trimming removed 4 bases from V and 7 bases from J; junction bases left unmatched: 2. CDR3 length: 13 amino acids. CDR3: CSVVGQGANIQYF. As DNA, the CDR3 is TGCAGCGTTGTGGGACAGGGGGCCAACATTCAGTACTTC. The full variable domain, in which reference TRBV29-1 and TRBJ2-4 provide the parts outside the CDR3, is SAVISQKPSRDICQRGTSLTIQCQVDSQVTMMFWYRQQPGQSLTLIATANQGSEATYESGFVIDKFPISRPNLTFSTLTVSNMSPEDSSIYLCSVVGQGANIQYFGAGTRLSVL.

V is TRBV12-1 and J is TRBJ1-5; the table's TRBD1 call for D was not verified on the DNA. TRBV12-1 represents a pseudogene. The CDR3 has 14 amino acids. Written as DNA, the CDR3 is TGTGCCAGCAGCTTGGAGGGGGCTGGTCAGCCCCAGCATTTT. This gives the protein CASSLEGAGQPQHF.

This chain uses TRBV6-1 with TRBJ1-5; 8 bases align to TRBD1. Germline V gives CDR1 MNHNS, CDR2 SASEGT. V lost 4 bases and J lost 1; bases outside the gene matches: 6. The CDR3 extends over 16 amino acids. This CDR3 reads CASSARQGSSNQPQHF. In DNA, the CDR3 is TGTGCCAGCAGTGCGAGACAGGGGTCGAGCAATCAGCCCCAGCATTTT.

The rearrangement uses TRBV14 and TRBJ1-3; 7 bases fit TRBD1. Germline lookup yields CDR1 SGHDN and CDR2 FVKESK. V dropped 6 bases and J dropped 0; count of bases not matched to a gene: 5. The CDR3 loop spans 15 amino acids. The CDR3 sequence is CASREGARSGNTIYF. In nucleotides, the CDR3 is TGTGCCAGCAGGGAGGGGGCCCGCTCTGGAAACACCATATATTTT.

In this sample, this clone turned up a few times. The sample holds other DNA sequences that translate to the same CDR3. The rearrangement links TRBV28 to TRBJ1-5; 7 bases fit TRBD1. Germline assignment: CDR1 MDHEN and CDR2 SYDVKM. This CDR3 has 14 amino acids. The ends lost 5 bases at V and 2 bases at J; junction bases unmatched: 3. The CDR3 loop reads CASSTTGGNQPQHF. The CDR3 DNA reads TGTGCCAGCAGTACAACAGGGGGCAATCAGCCCCAGCATTTT.

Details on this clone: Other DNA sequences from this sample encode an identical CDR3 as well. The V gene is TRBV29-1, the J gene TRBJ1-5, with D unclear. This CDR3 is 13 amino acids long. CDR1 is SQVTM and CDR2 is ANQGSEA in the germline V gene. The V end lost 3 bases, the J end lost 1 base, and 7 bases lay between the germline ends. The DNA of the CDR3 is TGCAGCGTTGAGGAATACAGCAATCAGCCCCAGCATTTT. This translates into CSVEEYSNQPQHF. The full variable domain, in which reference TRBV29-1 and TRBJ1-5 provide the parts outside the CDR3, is SAVISQKPSRDICQRGTSLTIQCQVDSQVTMMFWYRQQPGQSLTLIATANQGSEATYESGFVIDKFPISRPNLTFSTLTVSNMSPEDSSIYLCSVEEYSNQPQHFGDGTRLSIL.

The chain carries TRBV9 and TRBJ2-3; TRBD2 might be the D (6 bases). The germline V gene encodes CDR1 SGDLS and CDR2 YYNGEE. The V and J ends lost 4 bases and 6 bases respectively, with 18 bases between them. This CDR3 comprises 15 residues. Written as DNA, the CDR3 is TGTGCCAGCAGCCCGGACTACCGAAGAGGGGATACGCAGTATTTT. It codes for CASSPDYRRGDTQYF.

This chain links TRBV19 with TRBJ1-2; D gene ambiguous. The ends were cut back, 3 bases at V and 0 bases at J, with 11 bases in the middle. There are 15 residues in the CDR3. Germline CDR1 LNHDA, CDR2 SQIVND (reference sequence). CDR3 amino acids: CASSITRHSNYGYTF. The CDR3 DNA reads TGTGCCAGTAGTATTACAAGACACTCTAACTATGGCTACACCTTC.

For the CDR3, the DNA is TGCGCCAGCAGCGGACTAGGACTAGCGGGGGGCACCGGGGAGCTGTTTTTT. It codes for CASSGLGLAGGTGELFF. V and J are TRBV5-1 and TRBJ2-2; 14 bases map to TRBD2. Germline CDR1 reads SGHRS; CDR2 reads YFSETQ. The V gene end was trimmed by 4 bases and the J gene end by 4 bases; junction bases not matched to a gene: 6. The CDR3 contains 17 residues.

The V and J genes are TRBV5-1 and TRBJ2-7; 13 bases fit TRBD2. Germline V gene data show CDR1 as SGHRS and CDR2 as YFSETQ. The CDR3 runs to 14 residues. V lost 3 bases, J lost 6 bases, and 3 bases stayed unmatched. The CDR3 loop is CASSSGLAGFEQYF. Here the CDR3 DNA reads TGCGCCAGCAGCTCGGGACTAGCGGGATTCGAGCAGTACTTC.

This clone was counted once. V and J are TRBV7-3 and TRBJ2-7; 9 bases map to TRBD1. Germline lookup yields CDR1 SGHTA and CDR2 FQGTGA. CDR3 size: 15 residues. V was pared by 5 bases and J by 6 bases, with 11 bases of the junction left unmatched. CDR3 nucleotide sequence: TGTGCCAGCAGCGAACGTGGGACAGGGTTGGGCGAGCAGTACTTC. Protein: CASSERGTGLGEQYF.

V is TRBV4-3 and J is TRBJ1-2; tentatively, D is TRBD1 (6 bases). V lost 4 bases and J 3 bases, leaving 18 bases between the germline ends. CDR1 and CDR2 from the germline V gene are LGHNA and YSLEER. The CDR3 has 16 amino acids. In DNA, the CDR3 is TGCGCCAGCAGCCGGATCGCAGCAGGGGTTGACTATGGCTACACCTTC. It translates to CASSRIAAGVDYGYTF.

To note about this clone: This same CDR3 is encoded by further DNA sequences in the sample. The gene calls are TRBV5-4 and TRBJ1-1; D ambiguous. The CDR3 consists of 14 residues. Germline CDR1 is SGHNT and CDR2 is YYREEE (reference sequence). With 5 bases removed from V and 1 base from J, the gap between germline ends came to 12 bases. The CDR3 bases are TGTGCCAGCAGTACAAGGGTCGGGAACACTGAAGCTTTCTTT. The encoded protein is CASSTRVGNTEAFF.

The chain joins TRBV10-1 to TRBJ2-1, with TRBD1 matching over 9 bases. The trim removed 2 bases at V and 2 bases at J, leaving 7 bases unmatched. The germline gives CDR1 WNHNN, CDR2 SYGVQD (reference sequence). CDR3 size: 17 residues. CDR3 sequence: CASSEGQGIWAYNEQFF. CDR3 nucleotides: TGCGCCAGCAGTGAGGGACAGGGGATCTGGGCCTACAATGAGCAGTTCTTC.

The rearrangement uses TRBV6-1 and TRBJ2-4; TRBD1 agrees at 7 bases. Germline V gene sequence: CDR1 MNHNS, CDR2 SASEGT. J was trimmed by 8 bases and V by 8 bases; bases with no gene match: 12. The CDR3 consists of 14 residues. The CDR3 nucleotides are TGTGCCAGCGGAGACAGGGTGAATGGCGACATTCAGTACTTC. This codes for CASGDRVNGDIQYF.

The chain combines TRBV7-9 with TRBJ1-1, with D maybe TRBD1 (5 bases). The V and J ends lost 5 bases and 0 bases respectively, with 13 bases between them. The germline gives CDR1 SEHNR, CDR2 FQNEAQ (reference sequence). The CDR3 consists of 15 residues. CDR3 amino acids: CASSPGAAMNTEAFF. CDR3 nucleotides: TGTGCCAGCAGCCCCGGGGCAGCTATGAACACTGAAGCTTTCTTT.

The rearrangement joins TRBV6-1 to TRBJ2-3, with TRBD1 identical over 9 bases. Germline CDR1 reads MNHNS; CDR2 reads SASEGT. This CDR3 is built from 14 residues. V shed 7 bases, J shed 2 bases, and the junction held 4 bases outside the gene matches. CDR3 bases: TGTGCCAGCAATCGGGACAGGGTCACAGATACGCAGTATTTT. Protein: CASNRDRVTDTQYF.

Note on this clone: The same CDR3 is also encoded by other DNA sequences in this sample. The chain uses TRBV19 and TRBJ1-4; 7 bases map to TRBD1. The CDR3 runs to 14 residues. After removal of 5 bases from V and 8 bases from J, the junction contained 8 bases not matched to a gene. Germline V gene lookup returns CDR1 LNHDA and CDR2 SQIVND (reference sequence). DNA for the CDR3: TGTGCCAGTAGTGTAACCGGGACAGCGGAAAAACTGTTTTTT. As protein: CASSVTGTAEKLFF.